This T cell receptor beta chain derives from a study of blood T cell repertoires in COVID-19. Overall study context: Collection of acute and convalescent COVID-19 samples took place in the United States, Italy and Spain. The analysed material was cDNA or gDNA that came from T cells, B-cell-depleted T cells, or PBMCs.

Per the original methods: Scientists estimated how many nucleated cells there were by amplifying reference gene primers. Data came from immunoSEQ multiplex PCR; TCRdb stores just in-frame clones and leaves some out. V and J calls and clone size are those listed in that table; D and trimming were worked out from the DNA. Among around 42,000 clones listed, approximately 85% were seen once. This CDR3 comprises 14 residues. Germline loops: CDR1 SGHRS, CDR2 YFSETQ. V was trimmed by 0 bases and J by 4 bases, leaving 7 bases between them. Input material: peripheral blood. The chain carries TRBV5-1 and TRBJ1-4; D is unresolved. The sequence came from a human donor in a cohort sampled during active COVID-19. The CDR3 here is CASSLGGINEKLFF. In nucleotides, the CDR3 is TGCGCCAGCAGCTTGGGAGGGATTAATGAAAAACTGTTTTTT.